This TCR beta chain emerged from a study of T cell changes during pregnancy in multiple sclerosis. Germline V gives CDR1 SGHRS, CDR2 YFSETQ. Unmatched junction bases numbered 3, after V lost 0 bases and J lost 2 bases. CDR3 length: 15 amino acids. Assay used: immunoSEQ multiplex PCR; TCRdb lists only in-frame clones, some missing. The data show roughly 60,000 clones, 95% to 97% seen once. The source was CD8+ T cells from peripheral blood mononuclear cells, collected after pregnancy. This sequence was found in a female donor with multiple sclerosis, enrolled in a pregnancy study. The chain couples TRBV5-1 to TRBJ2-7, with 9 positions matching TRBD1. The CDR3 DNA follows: TGCGCCAGCAGCTTGGGGGACAGGGTTCCCTACGAGCAGTACTTC. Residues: CASSLGDRVPYEQYF.